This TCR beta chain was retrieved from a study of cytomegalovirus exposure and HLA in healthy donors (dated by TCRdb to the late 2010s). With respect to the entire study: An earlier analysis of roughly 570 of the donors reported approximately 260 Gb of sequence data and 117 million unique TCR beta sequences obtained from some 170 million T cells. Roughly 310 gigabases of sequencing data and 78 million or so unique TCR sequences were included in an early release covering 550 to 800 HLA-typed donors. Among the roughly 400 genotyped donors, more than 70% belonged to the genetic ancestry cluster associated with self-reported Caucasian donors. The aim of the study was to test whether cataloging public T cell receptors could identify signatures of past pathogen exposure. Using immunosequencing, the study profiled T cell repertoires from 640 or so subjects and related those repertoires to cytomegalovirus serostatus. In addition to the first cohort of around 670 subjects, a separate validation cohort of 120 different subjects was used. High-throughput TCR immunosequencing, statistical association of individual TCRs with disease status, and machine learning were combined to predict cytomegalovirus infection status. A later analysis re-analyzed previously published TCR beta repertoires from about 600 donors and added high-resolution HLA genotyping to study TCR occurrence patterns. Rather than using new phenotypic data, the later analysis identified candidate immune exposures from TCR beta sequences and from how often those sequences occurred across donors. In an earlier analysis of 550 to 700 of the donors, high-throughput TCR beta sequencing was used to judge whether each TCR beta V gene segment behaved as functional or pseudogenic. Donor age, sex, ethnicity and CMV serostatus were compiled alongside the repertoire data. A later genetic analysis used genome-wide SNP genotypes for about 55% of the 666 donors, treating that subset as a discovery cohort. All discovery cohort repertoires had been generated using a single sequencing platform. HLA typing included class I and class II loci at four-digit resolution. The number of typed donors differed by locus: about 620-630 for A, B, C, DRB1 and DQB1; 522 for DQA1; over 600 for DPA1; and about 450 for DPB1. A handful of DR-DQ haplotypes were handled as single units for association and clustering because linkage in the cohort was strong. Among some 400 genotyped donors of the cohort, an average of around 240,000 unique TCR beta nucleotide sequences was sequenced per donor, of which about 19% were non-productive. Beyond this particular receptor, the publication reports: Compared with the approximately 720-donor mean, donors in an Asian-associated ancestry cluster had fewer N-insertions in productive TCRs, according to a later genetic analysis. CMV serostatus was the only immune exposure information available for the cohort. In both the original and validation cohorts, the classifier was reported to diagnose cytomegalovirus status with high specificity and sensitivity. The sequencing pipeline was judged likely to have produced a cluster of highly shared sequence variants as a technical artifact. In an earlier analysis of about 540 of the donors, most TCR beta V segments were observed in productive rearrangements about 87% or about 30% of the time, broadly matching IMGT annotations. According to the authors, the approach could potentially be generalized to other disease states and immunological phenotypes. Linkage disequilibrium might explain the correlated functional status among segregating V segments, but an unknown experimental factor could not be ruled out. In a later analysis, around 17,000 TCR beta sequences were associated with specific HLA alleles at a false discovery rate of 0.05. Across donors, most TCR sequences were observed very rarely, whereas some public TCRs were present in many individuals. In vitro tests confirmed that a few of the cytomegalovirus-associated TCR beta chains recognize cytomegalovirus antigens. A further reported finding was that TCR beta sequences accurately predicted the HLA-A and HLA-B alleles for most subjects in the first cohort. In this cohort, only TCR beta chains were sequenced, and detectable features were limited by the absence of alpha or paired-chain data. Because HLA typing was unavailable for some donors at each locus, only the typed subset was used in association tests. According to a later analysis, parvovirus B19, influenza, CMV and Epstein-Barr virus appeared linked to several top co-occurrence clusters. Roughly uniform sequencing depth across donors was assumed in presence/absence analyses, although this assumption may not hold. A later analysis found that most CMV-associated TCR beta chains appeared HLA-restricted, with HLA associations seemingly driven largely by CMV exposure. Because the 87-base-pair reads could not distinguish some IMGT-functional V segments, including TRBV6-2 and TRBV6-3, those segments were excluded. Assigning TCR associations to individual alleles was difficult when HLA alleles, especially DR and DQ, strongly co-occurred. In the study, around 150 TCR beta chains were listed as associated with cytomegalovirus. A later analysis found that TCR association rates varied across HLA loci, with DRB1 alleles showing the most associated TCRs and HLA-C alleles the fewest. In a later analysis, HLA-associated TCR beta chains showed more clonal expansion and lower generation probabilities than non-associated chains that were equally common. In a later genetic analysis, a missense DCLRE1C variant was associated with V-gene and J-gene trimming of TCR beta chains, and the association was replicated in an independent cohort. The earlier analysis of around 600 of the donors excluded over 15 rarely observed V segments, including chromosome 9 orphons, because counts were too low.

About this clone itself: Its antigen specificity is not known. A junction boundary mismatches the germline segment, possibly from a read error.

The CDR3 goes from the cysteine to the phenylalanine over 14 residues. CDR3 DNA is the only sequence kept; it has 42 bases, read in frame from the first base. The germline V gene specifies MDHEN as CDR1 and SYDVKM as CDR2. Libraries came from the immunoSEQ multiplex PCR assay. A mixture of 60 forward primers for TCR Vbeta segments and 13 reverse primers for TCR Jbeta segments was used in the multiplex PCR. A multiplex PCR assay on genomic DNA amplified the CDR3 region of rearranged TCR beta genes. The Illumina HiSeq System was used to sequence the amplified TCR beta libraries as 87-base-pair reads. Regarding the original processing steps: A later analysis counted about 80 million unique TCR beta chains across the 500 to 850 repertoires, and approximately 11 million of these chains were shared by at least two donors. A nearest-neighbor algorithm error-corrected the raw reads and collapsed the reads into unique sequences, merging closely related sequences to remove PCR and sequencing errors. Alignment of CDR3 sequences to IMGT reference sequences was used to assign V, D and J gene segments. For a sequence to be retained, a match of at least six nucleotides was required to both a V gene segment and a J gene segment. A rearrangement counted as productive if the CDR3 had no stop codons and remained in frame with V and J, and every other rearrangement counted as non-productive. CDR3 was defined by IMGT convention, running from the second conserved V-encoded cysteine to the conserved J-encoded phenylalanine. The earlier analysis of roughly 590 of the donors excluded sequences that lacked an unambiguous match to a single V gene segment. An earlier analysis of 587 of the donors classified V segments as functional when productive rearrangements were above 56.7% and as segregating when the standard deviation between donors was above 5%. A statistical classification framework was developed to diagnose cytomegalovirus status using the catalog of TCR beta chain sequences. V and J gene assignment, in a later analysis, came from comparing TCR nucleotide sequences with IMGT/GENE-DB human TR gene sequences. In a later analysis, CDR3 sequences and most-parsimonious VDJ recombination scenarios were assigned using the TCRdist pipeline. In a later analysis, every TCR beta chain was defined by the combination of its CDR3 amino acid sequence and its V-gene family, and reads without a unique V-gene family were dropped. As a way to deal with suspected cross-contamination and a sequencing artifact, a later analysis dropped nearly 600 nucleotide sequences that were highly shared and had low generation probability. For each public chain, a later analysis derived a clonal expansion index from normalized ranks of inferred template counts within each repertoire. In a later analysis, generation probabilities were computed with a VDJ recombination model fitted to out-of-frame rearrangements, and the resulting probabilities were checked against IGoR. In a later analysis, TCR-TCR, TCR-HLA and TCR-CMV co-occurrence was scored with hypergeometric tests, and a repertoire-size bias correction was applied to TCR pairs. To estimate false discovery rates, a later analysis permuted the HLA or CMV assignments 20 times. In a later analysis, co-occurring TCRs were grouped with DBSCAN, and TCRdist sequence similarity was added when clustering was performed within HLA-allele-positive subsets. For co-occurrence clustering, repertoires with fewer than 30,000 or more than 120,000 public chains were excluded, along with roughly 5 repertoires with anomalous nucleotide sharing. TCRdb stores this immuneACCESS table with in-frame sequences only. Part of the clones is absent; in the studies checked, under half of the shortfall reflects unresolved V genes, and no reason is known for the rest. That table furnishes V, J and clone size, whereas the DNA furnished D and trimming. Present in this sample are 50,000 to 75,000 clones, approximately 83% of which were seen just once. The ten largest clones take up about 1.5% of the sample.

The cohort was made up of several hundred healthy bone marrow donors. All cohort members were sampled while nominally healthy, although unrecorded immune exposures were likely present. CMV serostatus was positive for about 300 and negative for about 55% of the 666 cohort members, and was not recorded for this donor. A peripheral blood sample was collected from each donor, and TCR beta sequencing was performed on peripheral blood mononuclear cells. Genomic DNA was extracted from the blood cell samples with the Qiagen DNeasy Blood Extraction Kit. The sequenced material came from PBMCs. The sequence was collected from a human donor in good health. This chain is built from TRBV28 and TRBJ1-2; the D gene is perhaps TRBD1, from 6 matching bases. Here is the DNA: TGTGCCAGCAGTGGCCGGCGGGGGCACTACGGCTACACCTTC. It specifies CASSGRRGHYGYTF.